The entry that follows covers one T cell receptor beta chain sequence. Clones were sequenced by immunoSEQ multiplex PCR, and TCRdb holds only the in-frame ones, with some missing. The table includes fewer than 500,000 clones, roughly nine tenths detected once. The data derive from a study of blood T cell repertoires in COVID-19. V was clipped by 4 bases and J by 7 bases, with 21 bases between them. From germline, CDR1 is SGHDT and CDR2 YYEEEE. The CDR3 is 15 amino acids. Researchers sorted participants into cohorts using their self-reported clinical history. This sequence was found in a young man who had recovered from COVID-19. J is TRBJ2-7 and V is TRBV5-6; TRBD1 is a possible D gene (6 bases). Sequenced: PBMCs or T cells enriched from blood (not recorded which). CDR3: CASSALGTPGREQYF. DNA for the CDR3: TGTGCCAGCAGCGCATTAGGGACACCAGGGAGAGAGCAGTACTTC.